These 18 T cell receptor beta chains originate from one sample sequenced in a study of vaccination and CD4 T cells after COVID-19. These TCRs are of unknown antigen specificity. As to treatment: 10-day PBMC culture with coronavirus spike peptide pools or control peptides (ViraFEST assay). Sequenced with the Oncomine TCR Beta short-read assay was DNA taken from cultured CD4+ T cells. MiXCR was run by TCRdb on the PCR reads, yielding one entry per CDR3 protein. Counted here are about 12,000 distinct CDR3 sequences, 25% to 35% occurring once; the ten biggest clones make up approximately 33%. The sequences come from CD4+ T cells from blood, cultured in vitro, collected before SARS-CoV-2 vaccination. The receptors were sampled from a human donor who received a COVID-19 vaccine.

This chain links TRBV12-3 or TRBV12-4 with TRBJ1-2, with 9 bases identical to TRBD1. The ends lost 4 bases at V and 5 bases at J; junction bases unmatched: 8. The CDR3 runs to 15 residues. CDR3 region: CASSSTGTGWYGYTF. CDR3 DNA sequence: TGTGCCAGCAGTTCTACCGGGACAGGGTGGTATGGCTACACCTTC.

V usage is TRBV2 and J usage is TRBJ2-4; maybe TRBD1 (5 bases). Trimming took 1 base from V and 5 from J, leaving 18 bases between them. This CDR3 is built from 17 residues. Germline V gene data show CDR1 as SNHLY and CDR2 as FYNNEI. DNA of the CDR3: TGTGCCAGCAGTGAAGGCCTTTTCGACAGCGCGGAAAACATTCAGTACTTC. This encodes CASSEGLFDSAENIQYF.

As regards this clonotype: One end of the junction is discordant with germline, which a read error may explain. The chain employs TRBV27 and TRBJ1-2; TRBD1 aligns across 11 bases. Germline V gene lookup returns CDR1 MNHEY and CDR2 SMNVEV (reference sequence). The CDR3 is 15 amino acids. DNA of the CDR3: TGTGCCAGCAGGCGGACAGGGGGCGCAGGAACTGGCTACGCCTTC. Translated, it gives CASRRTGGAGTGYAF.

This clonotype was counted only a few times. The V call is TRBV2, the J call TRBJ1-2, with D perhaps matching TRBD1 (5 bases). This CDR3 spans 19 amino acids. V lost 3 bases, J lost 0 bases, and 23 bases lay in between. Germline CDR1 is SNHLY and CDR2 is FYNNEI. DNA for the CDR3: TGTGCCAGCAGTGATTCGGGGACGGGCGGAAATAGCCCTAACTATGGCTACACCTTC. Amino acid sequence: CASSDSGTGGNSPNYGYTF.

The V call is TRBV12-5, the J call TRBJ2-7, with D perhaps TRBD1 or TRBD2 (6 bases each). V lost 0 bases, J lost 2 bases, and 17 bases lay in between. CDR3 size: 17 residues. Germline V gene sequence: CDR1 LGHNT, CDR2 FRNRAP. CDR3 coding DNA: TGTGCTAGTGGTTTGGTAGAAGGGGGACTCCTTCCCTACGAGCAGTACTTC. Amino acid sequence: CASGLVEGGLLPYEQYF.

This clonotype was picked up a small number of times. The CDR3 loop reads CSARVPYGYTF. The DNA for the CDR3 is TGCAGTGCTAGAGTACCCTATGGCTACACCTTC. The chain combines TRBV20-1 with TRBJ1-2; D not certain. The CDR3 totals 11 residues. V lost 1 base and J 4 bases, leaving 4 bases between the germline ends. From germline, CDR1 is DFQATT and CDR2 SNEGSKA (reference sequence).

The CDR3 region is CASRREGMSNQPQHF. CDR3 sequence (DNA): TGTGCCAGCAGGAGGGAGGGAATGAGCAATCAGCCCCAGCATTTT. The chain joins TRBV2 to TRBJ1-5; no definite D call. CDR1 is SNHLY, CDR2 FYNNEI, per germline. The CDR3 loop spans 15 amino acids. V gave up 6 bases and J gave up 1 base, with 13 bases separating them.

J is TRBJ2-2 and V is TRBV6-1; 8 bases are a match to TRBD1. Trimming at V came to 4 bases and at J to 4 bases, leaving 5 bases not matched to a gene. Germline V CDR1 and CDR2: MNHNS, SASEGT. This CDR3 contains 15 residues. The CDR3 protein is CASSATGVTTGELFF. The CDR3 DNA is TGTGCCAGCAGTGCGACAGGGGTTACCACCGGGGAGCTGTTTTTT.

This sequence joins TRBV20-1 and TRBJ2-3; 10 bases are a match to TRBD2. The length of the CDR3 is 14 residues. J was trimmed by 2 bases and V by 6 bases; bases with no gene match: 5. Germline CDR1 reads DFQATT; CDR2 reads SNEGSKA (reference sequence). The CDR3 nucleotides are TGCAGTGCGCGGACTAGCGGTAACACAGATACGCAGTATTTT. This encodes CSARTSGNTDTQYF.

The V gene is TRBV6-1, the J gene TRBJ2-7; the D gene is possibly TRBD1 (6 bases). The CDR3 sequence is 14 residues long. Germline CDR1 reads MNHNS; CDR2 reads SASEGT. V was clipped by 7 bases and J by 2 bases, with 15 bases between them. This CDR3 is CASTLDRTTYEQYF. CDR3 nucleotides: TGTGCCAGCACCCTGGACAGAACTACCTACGAGCAGTACTTC.

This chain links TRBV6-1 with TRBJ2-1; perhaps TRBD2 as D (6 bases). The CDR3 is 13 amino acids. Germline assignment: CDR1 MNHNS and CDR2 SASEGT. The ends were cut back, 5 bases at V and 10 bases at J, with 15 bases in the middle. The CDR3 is CASSRSGLQEQFF. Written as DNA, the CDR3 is TGTGCCAGCAGTCGTTCGGGACTTCAAGAGCAGTTCTTC.

In DNA form, the CDR3 reads TGTGCCACCAGTGAACAAGCCTACAATGAGCAGTTCTTC. Its protein product is CATSEQAYNEQFF. The J gene is TRBJ2-1, the V gene TRBV24-1; no clear D. The CDR3 covers 13 residues. V lost 4 bases and J lost 2, with 5 bases in between. Germline CDR1 is KGHDR and CDR2 is SFDVKD.

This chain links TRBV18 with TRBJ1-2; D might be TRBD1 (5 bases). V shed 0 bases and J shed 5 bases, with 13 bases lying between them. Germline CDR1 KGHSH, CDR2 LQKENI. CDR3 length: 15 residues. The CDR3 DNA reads TGTGCCAGCTCACCACCCTCAGGGCGCCATTATGGCTACACCTTC. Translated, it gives CASSPPSGRHYGYTF.

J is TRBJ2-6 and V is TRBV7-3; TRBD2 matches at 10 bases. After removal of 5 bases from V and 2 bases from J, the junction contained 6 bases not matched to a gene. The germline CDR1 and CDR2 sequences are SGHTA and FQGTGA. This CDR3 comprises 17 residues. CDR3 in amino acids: CASSLTSGEAGANVLTF. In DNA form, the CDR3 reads TGTGCCAGCAGCCTTACTAGCGGGGAAGCTGGGGCCAACGTCCTGACTTTC.

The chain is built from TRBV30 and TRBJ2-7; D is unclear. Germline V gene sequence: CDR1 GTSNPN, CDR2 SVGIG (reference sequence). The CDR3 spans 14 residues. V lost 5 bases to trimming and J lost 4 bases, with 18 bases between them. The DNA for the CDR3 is TGTGCCTGGCGGAGAGGCGCCATTCATTACGAGCAGTACTTC. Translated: CAWRRGAIHYEQYF.

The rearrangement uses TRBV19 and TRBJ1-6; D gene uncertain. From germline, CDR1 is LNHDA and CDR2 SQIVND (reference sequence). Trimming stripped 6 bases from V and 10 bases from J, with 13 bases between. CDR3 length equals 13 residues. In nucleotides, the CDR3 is TGTGCCAGTAGGACGGCCGTAGGGTCACCCCTCCACTTT. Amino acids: CASRTAVGSPLHF.

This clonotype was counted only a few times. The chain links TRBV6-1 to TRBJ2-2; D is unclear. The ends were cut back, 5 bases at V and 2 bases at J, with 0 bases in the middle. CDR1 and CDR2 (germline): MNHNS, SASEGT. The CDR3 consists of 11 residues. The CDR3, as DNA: TGTGCCAGCAGTAACACCGGGGAGCTGTTTTTT. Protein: CASSNTGELFF.

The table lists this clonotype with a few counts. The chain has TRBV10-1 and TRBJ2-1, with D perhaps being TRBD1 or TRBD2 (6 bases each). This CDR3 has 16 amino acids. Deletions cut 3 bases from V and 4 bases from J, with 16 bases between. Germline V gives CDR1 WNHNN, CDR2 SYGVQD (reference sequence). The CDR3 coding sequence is TGCGCCAGCAGTGACCCACTCGAAGGGGGGTACAATGAGCAGTTCTTC. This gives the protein CASSDPLEGGYNEQFF.